The clone carrying this TCR beta chain was found many times. The sample belongs to a study of T-cell reconstitution after alpha-beta-depleted transplantation in children. The germline CDR1 and CDR2 sequences are LGHDT and YNNKEL (reference sequence). Germline trimming cut 0 bases from V and 4 bases from J; bases unmatched to any gene: 7. CDR3 length equals 17 residues. Using unique molecular identifiers, the investigators prepared the TCRbeta library. TCRdb processed the PCR reads anew with MiXCR; each CDR3 protein has one entry. The data show about 70,000 distinct CDR3 sequences, 9.5% to 13% seen once.

The gene calls are TRBV3-1 and TRBJ2-5; 11 bases are a match to TRBD2. The sample here was PBMCs, taken before TCRalphabeta/CD19-depleted stem cell transplant. The receptor comes from a boy younger than 18 with acute myeloid leukemia, due to receive a stem cell transplant. The CDR3 here is CASSQEQLAGVRETQYF. The CDR3 coding sequence is TGTGCCAGCAGCCAAGAGCAACTAGCGGGAGTTAGAGAGACCCAGTACTTC.